This entry lists 19 T cell receptor beta chains sequenced from one sample in a study of cytomegalovirus exposure and HLA in healthy donors. The repertoire was sequenced with immunoSEQ multiplex PCR; TCRdb's copy has only in-frame clones and lacks some. The sample yields approximately 39,000 clones, about 93% seen once. The sequenced sample consisted of PBMCs. These receptor sequences come from a man aged 18 to 29 in good health and CMV-seronegative.

V is TRBV7-8 and J is TRBJ2-1, with 7 bases aligning to TRBD2. There are 15 residues in the CDR3. CDR1 and CDR2 from the germline V gene are SGHVS and FQNEAQ. J was trimmed by 0 bases and V by 2 bases; bases with no gene match: 1. The DNA for the CDR3 is TGTGCCAGCAGCTTATCGGGGGGCTCCTACAATGAGCAGTTCTTC. Encoded protein: CASSLSGGSYNEQFF.

The chain links TRBV4-1 to TRBJ2-7, with D tentatively TRBD2 (6 bases). Trimming cost V 0 bases and J 3 bases, with 24 bases left between them. The CDR3 is 19 residues long. The germline gives CDR1 MGHRA, CDR2 YSYEKL. CDR3 coding DNA: TGCGCCAGCAGCCAAGATGATGCAAGGAGGGCGGACTCACACTACGAGCAGTACTTC. Protein: CASSQDDARRADSHYEQYF.

The chain uses TRBV2 and TRBJ1-2; 7 bases fit TRBD1. V was clipped by 2 bases and J by 4 bases; unmatched bases: 4. The CDR3 runs to 14 residues. Germline values: CDR1 SNHLY, CDR2 FYNNEI. CDR3 in amino acids: CASSEQGQTYGYTF. The CDR3 bases are TGTGCCAGCAGTGAACAGGGACAGACCTATGGCTACACCTTC. Filled out from reference TRBV2 and TRBJ1-2, the complete variable domain reads EPEVTQTPSHQVTQMGQEVILRCVPISNHLYFYWYRQILGQKVEFLVSFYNNEISEKSEIFDDQFSVERPDGSNFTLKIRSTKLEDSAMYFCASSEQGQTYGYTFGSGTRLTVV.

The V call is TRBV7-8, the J call TRBJ2-3; TRBD1 aligns across 10 bases. The CDR3 length is 15 residues. Trimming took 5 bases from V and 3 from J; bases not matched to a gene: 5. The germline CDR1 and CDR2 sequences are SGHVS and FQNEAQ. The CDR3: CASSPWTGGTDTQYF. The CDR3 DNA sequence: TGTGCCAGCAGCCCGTGGACAGGGGGTACAGATACGCAGTATTTT.

This clone occurred once. This chain links TRBV5-1 with TRBJ2-1, with D tentatively TRBD1 (6 bases). This CDR3 has 14 amino acids. Trimming removed 2 bases at V and 3 bases at J, with 9 bases between. CDR1 is SGHRS, CDR2 YFSETQ, per germline. The CDR3 spells CASSFKDSYNEQFF. The CDR3 coding sequence is TGCGCCAGCAGCTTTAAGGACAGCTACAATGAGCAGTTCTTC.

In DNA, the CDR3 is TGTGCCAGCTCACGCAGGATGGGTAAGGAGACCCAGTACTTC. Its translation: CASSRRMGKETQYF. The rearrangement links TRBV18 to TRBJ2-5; D not certain. Per germline, CDR1 KGHSH and CDR2 LQKENI. The germline V and J ends were trimmed by 4 bases and 5 bases, with 14 bases remaining between them. The CDR3 contains 14 residues.

The rearrangement joins TRBV6-1 to TRBJ2-4; 9 nucleotides agree with TRBD1. With V trimmed by 7 bases and J by 1 base, 2 bases remained unmatched. Germline lookup yields CDR1 MNHNS and CDR2 SASEGT. This CDR3 spans 14 amino acids. The CDR3 DNA reads as TGTGCCAGCAACAGGGGGCCTGCCAAAAACATTCAGTACTTC. It is translated as CASNRGPAKNIQYF.

This clone was picked up one time. This chain links TRBV28 with TRBJ2-1, with 7 bases identical to TRBD1. CDR1 is MDHEN, CDR2 SYDVKM, per germline. Trimming removed 5 bases from V and 6 bases from J; junction bases left unmatched: 7. This CDR3 comprises 14 residues. The CDR3 reads CASSRGRSFNEQFF. CDR3 DNA: TGTGCCAGCAGTAGGGGGCGGTCATTCAATGAGCAGTTCTTC.

A single count supports this clone. The chain links TRBV7-9 to TRBJ1-3; unclear D gene. Between the trimmed V and J ends, which lost 3 bases and 7 bases, there was a span of 7 bases. Germline lookup yields CDR1 SEHNR and CDR2 FQNEAQ (reference sequence). There are 12 residues in the CDR3. CDR3 nucleotide sequence: TGTGCCAGCAGCTTTCTCGCGAACACCATATATTTT. Its translation is CASSFLANTIYF.

The gene calls are TRBV5-1 and TRBJ1-4; possibly TRBD1 for D (5 bases). The V gene lost 1 base and the J gene lost 7 bases, with 11 bases spanning the gap. The germline V gene encodes CDR1 SGHRS and CDR2 YFSETQ. The CDR3 spans 14 residues. Here the CDR3 reads CASSLRAGREKLFF. The CDR3 coding sequence is TGCGCCAGCAGCTTGAGGGCAGGGCGTGAAAAACTGTTTTTT.

The V call is TRBV7-9, the J call TRBJ2-1; D call uncertain. The CDR3 runs to 14 residues. V gave up 1 base and J gave up 6 bases, with 10 bases separating them. In germline, CDR1 is SEHNR, CDR2 FQNEAQ (reference sequence). The CDR3 DNA sequence: TGTGCCAGCAGCTTAGTTGGCTCTCCCAATGAGCAGTTCTTC. Translating it yields CASSLVGSPNEQFF.

The chain combines TRBV30 with TRBJ1-2; tentatively, D is TRBD1 (5 bases). CDR3 length equals 14 residues. Trimming took off 4 bases at V and 7 bases at J, with 19 bases between the two ends. CDR1 GTSNPN and CDR2 SVGIG come from the germline V gene (reference sequence). This CDR3 reads CAWTFGRGGGGYTF. Here the CDR3 DNA reads TGTGCCTGGACCTTTGGACGGGGCGGGGGTGGCTACACCTTC.

The sample holds one count of this clone. The chain is built from TRBV6-6 and TRBJ2-7; 8 positions agree with TRBD2. Looked up from germline, CDR1 is MNHNY and CDR2 is SVGAGI (reference sequence). This CDR3 contains 13 residues. V lost 2 bases, J lost 6 bases, and 3 bases stayed unmatched. Written as DNA, the CDR3 is TGTGCCAGCAGTTACCTGACTAGCGTCGAGCAGTACTTC. It specifies CASSYLTSVEQYF.

On this clone: Other nucleotide sequences from this sample produce the same CDR3. V and J are TRBV6-5 and TRBJ1-2; D is ambiguous. The length of the CDR3 is 14 residues. In germline, CDR1 is MNHEY, CDR2 SVGAGI. Trimming took off 0 bases at V and 4 bases at J, with 9 bases between the two ends. The CDR3, as DNA: TGTGCCAGCAGTTACTCGCCACAGAGCTATGGCTACACCTTC. This gives the protein CASSYSPQSYGYTF.

The chain employs TRBV11-2 and TRBJ1-1; D unclear. V was pared by 5 bases and J by 5 bases, with 21 bases between. CDR3 length: 16 residues. Germline V gene data show CDR1 as SGHAT and CDR2 as FQNNGV. The CDR3 loop is CASSPGNPRAGTEAFF. Here the CDR3 DNA reads TGTGCCAGCAGCCCAGGCAATCCGAGAGCGGGTACTGAAGCTTTCTTT. Full variable domain (missing parts from reference TRBV11-2 and TRBJ1-1): EAGVAQSPRYKIIEKRQSVAFWCNPISGHATLYWYQQILGQGPKLLIQFQNNGVVDDSQLPKDRFSAERLKGVDSTLKIQPAKLEDSAVYLCASSPGNPRAGTEAFFGQGTRLTVV.

J is TRBJ1-1 and V is TRBV2; 7 nucleotides line up with TRBD1. Germline V gene lookup returns CDR1 SNHLY and CDR2 FYNNEI. V dropped 3 bases and J dropped 5; count of bases not matched to a gene: 9. CDR3 size: 15 residues. CDR3 loop: CASSEIEGARTEAFF. The CDR3 bases are TGTGCCAGCAGTGAGATAGAGGGGGCGCGGACTGAAGCTTTCTTT.

The rearrangement joins TRBV5-4 to TRBJ2-4; a possible D gene is TRBD1 (5 bases). The CDR3 runs to 14 residues. Per the germline V gene, CDR1 is SGHNT and CDR2 is YYREEE (reference sequence). V was cut by 4 bases and J by 2 bases, with 10 bases left in between. For the CDR3, the DNA is TGTGCCAGCAGCGAAAAGGGGTCCAAAAACATTCAGTACTTC. It specifies CASSEKGSKNIQYF.

This clone is a singleton in its sample. The chain joins TRBV19 to TRBJ2-1; 12 positions agree with TRBD2. Germline CDR1 reads LNHDA; CDR2 reads SQIVND (reference sequence). CDR3 length equals 15 residues. V gave up 4 bases and J gave up 8 bases; unmatched junction bases: 6. CDR3 bases: TGTGCCAGTAGTACACAGCTAGCGGGGGGGCATGAGCAGTTCTTC. Protein: CASSTQLAGGHEQFF.

The count of this clone is one. The chain joins TRBV13 to TRBJ2-5, with unresolved D. This CDR3 region has 13 residues. Germline V gene lookup returns CDR1 PRHDT and CDR2 FYEKMQ (reference sequence). V was cut by 6 bases and J by 2 bases, with 10 bases left in between. The CDR3 nucleotides read TGTGCCAGCAGTACTCGACTGCAAGAGACCCAGTACTTC. It is translated as CASSTRLQETQYF.